One TCR beta chain is described in this entry. The antigen is undetermined. The data were taken from a study of OX40 agonist ivuxolimab in advanced cancers. Across the study: Hepatocellular carcinoma, melanoma, renal cell or head and neck cancer was diagnosed in the dose-escalation patients.

Study conclusions and caveats: Patients who responded partially at 0.1-3.0 mg/kg showed clonal expansion ranking among the lowest. Both CD4+ and CD8+ T cell populations in blood had undergone clonal expansion by week 6 at 0.1 to 3.0 mg/kg.

Assay used: immunoSEQ multiplex PCR; TCRdb lists only in-frame clones, some missing. The table lists tens of thousands of clones, roughly nine tenths of them singletons. The sequences come from CD4+ or CD8+ T cells sorted from blood, collected in a trial of the OX40 agonist ivuxolimab. This clonotype originated in an adult with an advanced solid tumor such as melanoma, head and neck, liver or kidney cancer.

The CDR3 coding sequence is TGTGCCAGCAGCCAAGATAACTATGGCTACACCTTC. This codes for CASSQDNYGYTF. The chain carries TRBV7-9 and TRBJ1-2; D unresolved. This CDR3 is built from 12 residues. Germline V gene data show CDR1 as SEHNR and CDR2 as FQNEAQ (reference sequence). With 5 bases removed from V and 1 base from J, the gap between germline ends came to 5 bases.